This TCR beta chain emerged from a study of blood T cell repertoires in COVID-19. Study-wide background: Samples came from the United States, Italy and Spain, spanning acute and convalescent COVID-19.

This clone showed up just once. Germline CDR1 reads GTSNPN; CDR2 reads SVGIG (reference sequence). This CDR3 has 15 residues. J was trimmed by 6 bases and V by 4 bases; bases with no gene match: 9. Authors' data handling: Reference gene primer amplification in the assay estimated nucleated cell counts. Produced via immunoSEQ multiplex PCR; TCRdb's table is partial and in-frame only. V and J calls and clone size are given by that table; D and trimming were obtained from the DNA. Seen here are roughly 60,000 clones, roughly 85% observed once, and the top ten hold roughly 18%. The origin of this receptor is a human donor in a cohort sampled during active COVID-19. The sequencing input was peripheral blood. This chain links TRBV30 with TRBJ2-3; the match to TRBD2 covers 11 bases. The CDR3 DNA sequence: TGTGCCTGGACCATAGCGGGGGGGTTCTCCGATACGCAGTATTTT. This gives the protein CAWTIAGGFSDTQYF.